The TCR beta chain under discussion was sequenced for a study of T-cell reconstitution after alpha-beta-depleted transplantation in children. Preparation of the TCRbeta library used unique molecular identifiers. TCRdb processed the PCR reads anew with MiXCR; each CDR3 protein has one entry. The profile shows about 480,000 distinct CDR3 sequences, around an eighth of them singletons. The table lists this clonotype with many counts. Germline assignment: CDR1 SQVTM and CDR2 ANQGSEA. V was trimmed by 7 bases and J by 0 bases, leaving 6 bases between them. The CDR3 is 11 residues long. The genes are TRBV29-1 and TRBJ1-2; D unclear. The sequence derives from a human donor who donated a stem cell graft to a child with combined immunodeficiency. The source material was PBMCs from the stem cell graft donor, sampled from the stem cell graft. The CDR3 DNA reads TGCAGCGCCGGCCCTAACTATGGCTACACCTTC. This codes for CSAGPNYGYTF.